This T cell receptor (beta chain) was found in a study of beta chain features in type 1 diabetes. The investigators reverse transcribed all of the isolated RNA, so they sequenced expressed TCRB transcripts. The repertoire was sequenced with immunoSEQ multiplex PCR; TCRdb's copy has only in-frame clones and lacks some. Altogether fewer than 350,000 clones are present, around a fifth being singletons, with the ten largest covering approximately 0.041%. Trimming stripped 2 bases from V and 7 bases from J, with 17 bases between. Germline V lookup: CDR1 SGHNT, CDR2 YENEEA. The CDR3 runs to 15 residues. This clone showed up just a few times.

This sequence was found in a woman under 30 in good health. The rearrangement links TRBV11-3 to TRBJ1-2; D gene uncertain. The sequenced sample consisted of naive CD4+ T cells from blood. CDR3 in DNA: TGTGCCAGCAGCTTACCACATACCCTGGGGAGTGGCTACACCTTC. Encoded protein: CASSLPHTLGSGYTF.